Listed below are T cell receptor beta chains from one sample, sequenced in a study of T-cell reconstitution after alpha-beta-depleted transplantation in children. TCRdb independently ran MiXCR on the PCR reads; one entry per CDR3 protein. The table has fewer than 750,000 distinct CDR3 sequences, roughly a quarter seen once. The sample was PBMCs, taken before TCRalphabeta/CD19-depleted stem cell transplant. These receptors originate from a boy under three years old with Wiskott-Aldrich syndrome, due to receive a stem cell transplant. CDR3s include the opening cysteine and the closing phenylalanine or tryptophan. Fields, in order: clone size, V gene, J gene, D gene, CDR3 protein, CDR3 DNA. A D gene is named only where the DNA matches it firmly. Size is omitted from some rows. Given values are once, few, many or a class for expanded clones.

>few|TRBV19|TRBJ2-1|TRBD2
CASTDRTRPFLDEQFF
TGTGCCAGTACTGATCGGACTAGGCCCTTTTTGGATGAGCAGTTCTTC
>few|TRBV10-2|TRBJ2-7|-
CASSDGRDSYEQYF
TGCGCCAGCAGTGATGGGCGGGACTCCTACGAGCAGTACTTC
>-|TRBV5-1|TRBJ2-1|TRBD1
CASSLGDRDHNEQFF
TGCGCCAGCAGCTTAGGGGACAGGGACCACAATGAGCAGTTCTTC
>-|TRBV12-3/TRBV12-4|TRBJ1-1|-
CASTPDGGLAFF
TGTGCCAGCACCCCTGATGGGGGTTTAGCTTTCTTT
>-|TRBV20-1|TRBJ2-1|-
CSAHLYGEQFF
TGCAGTGCTCACCTCTATGGTGAGCAGTTCTTC
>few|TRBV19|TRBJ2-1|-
CASSIDLYNEQFF
TGTGCCAGTAGTATAGATCTCTACAATGAGCAGTTCTTC
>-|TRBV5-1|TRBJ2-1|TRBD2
CASSLLAGRSDEQFF
TGCGCCAGCAGTCTACTAGCGGGAAGGTCGGATGAGCAGTTCTTC
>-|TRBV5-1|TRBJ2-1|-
CASSLFSNNEQFF
TGCGCCAGCAGCTTGTTTTCGAACAATGAGCAGTTCTTC
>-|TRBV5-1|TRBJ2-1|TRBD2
CASSLRKASGYNEQFF
TGCGCCAGCAGCTTGAGGAAAGCTAGCGGCTACAATGAGCAGTTCTTC
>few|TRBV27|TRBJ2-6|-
CASSFTGTGANVLTF
TGTGCCAGCAGTTTCACAGGAACTGGGGCCAACGTCCTGACTTTC
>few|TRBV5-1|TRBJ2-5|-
CASSSGDTYQETQYF
TGCGCCAGCAGCAGCGGGGACACCTACCAAGAGACCCAGTACTTC
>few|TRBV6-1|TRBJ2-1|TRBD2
CASSRGLADNEQFF
TGTGCCAGCAGTCGAGGACTAGCGGACAATGAGCAGTTCTTC
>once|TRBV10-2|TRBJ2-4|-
CASSEKLGVSETKNIQYF
TGCGCCAGCAGTGAGAAATTGGGCGTGTCGGAGACCAAAAACATTCAGTACTTC
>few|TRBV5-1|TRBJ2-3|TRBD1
CASSLTGTATDTQYF
TGCGCCAGCAGCTTGACCGGGACAGCAACAGATACGCAGTATTTT
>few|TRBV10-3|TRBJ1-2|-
CAISAIPGQLGYGYTF
TGTGCCATCAGTGCAATCCCGGGACAATTGGGCTATGGCTACACCTTC
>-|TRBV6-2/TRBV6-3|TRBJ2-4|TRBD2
CASRERGPETLAKNIQYF
TGTGCCAGCAGGGAGCGGGGCCCAGAGACTCTAGCCAAAAACATTCAGTACTTC